The clone carrying this TCR beta chain showed up many times. The antigen remains undetermined. The CDR3 is 14 amino acids. Trimming removed 3 bases at V and 4 bases at J, with 12 bases between. Germline V lookup: CDR1 SGHTA, CDR2 FQGNSA. This record belongs to a study of T cell repertoires in cytomegalovirus infection. Background on the study: Public TCR beta signatures indicated both CMV infection and matching HLA type.

TCRdb recomputed calls from the reads with MiXCR, one row per CDR3 protein. This table has hundreds of thousands of distinct CDR3 sequences, approximately 18% appearing once. Study-level results: Summed frequency of public TCR beta families distinguished CMV carriers with the relevant HLA. The response measured ex vivo was dominated by TCR beta clonotypes (HLA-C-restricted and CMV-specific).

The source of this sequence is a human donor in good health (CMV status not recorded). Some clones in this sample may be carry-over from other donors' samples. The J gene is TRBJ2-5, the V gene TRBV7-2; D not certain. Sequences were obtained from PBMCs. The CDR3 spells CASSFLSRAETQYF. CDR3 in DNA: TGTGCCAGCAGCTTTTTAAGCCGCGCAGAGACCCAGTACTTC.